The clone carrying this T cell receptor (beta chain) was seen ten or more times. The antigen is undetermined. Blood sampling occurred at first hyperthyroidism diagnosis, ahead of any ophthalmopathy symptoms. This entry is derived from a study of T cells in Graves' hyperthyroidism and ophthalmopathy. For the study at large: The blood sample was taken at first diagnosis, before treatment began. Study-level results: The model's output predicted ophthalmopathy at a median of about 6.5 months prior to onset.

TCR beta CDR3 regions were amplified from RNA transcripts. Carried out on the TCR CDR3, a first-round RT-PCR used the HTBI primer set. TCRdb redid the calling of the multiplex PCR reads with MiXCR, one entry per CDR3 protein. The table has hundreds of thousands of distinct CDR3 sequences, approximately 13% seen once. The CDR3 is 17 residues long. V trimming: 7 bases; J trimming: 4 bases; junction bases outside the gene matches: 17. Germline CDR1 LNHDA, CDR2 SQIVND (reference sequence). This sequence joins TRBV19 and TRBJ1-2; 8 nucleotides match TRBD1. Material for sequencing was blood. This receptor was obtained from a woman aged 25 to 45 with Graves' hyperthyroidism that later progressed to Graves' ophthalmopathy. CDR3 loop: CASTDQGGGQVGYGYTF. The CDR3 coding sequence is TGTGCCAGTACCGACCAGGGCGGGGGACAGGTGGGCTATGGCTACACCTTC.